This TCR beta chain was found in a study of Graves' ophthalmopathy and Graves' hyperthyroidism. RNA transcripts were the source from which TCR beta CDR3 regions were amplified. HTBI primers served in a first-round RT-PCR, which a second-round multiplex PCR followed. TCRdb re-derived calls from the multiplex PCR reads in MiXCR, one entry per CDR3 protein. The sample yields about 740,000 distinct CDR3 sequences, roughly 41% seen once. V lost 6 bases and J 7 bases, leaving 13 bases between the germline ends. This CDR3 has 14 residues. Germline V gene sequence: CDR1 MGHDK, CDR2 SYGVNS. About this clonotype itself: Its antigen is not known.

Study results and caveats: Detected in blood as well were most expanded thyroid clonotypes with frequency above 0.001.

The gene calls are TRBV25-1 and TRBJ1-6, with a tentative D call TRBD1 (5 bases). What was sequenced was peripheral blood. The sequence was obtained from an adult man with Graves' ophthalmopathy. CDR3 region: CASSVCSGNSPLHF. CDR3 DNA: TGTGCCAGCAGCGTTTGTTCAGGGAATTCACCCCTCCACTTT.